The sequence of this T cell receptor beta chain was determined in a study of beta chain features in type 1 diabetes. Investigators reverse transcribed all isolated RNA, so they sequenced expressed TCRB transcripts. Here immunoSEQ multiplex PCR was the method, and the copy in TCRdb shows in-frame clones only, minus some. In the table there are about 220,000 clones, about 11% of which are singletons. This clone was observed many times. Other DNA sequences in this sample translate to the same CDR3. The source material was central memory CD4+ T cells from blood. This clonotype was sampled from a man aged 18 to 29 in good health.

CDR3 sequence (DNA): TGTGCCAGCAGTTTACCTCAGAGCTCTGGGGCCAACGTCCTGACTTTC. This encodes CASSLPQSSGANVLTF. The rearrangement joins TRBV28 to TRBJ2-6; no firm D call. This CDR3 region has 16 residues. Trimming pared 2 bases from V and 0 bases from J, leaving 8 bases between. CDR1 MDHEN and CDR2 SYDVKM come from the germline V gene.